Below, 2 T cell receptor beta chains from the same sample are listed, as sequenced in a study of siplizumab effects on memory and regulatory T cells. TCRdb's copy holds only in-frame clones and misses some; the assay was immunoSEQ multiplex PCR. The sample consists of about 57,000 clones, 75% to 90% of them appearing once. Sequencing was done on a sample of memory CD4+ T cells sorted from blood. The source is a human donor in good health.

The chain employs TRBV7-2 and TRBJ1-2, with a tentative D call TRBD1 (5 bases). This CDR3 has 16 amino acids. Trimming removed 6 bases at V and 0 bases at J, with 17 bases between. Germline V CDR1 and CDR2: SGHTA, FQGNSA. The CDR3 is CASSRGGVAPNYGYTF. Written as DNA, the CDR3 is TGTGCCAGCAGTCGGGGCGGGGTCGCACCTAACTATGGCTACACCTTC. The entire variable domain, with the rest obtained from reference TRBV7-2 and TRBJ1-2, is as follows: GAGVSQSPSNKVTEKGKDVELRCDPISGHTALYWYRQSLGQGLEFLIYFQGNSAPDKSGLPSDRFSAERTGGSVSTLTIQRTQQEDSAVYLCASSRGGVAPNYGYTFGSGTRLTVV.

The V gene is TRBV25-1, the J gene TRBJ1-2, with D hard to call. With 5 bases removed from V and 7 bases from J, the gap between germline ends came to 8 bases. There are 11 residues in the CDR3. From germline, CDR1 is MGHDK and CDR2 SYGVNS. CDR3 DNA sequence: TGTGCCAGCAGTCGAAATGGTGGCTACACCTTC. This encodes CASSRNGGYTF.